The 22 T cell receptor beta chains below all came from one sample that was sequenced in a study of PD-1 blockade in classical Hodgkin lymphoma. Each patient's relapse followed autologous stem cell transplantation, and brentuximab vedotin exposure varied. The data were produced by immunoSEQ multiplex PCR, yet TCRdb's version contains in-frame clones alone and is incomplete. The data show around 96,000 clones, approximately 88% seen once. Source: peripheral blood mononuclear cells (PBMCs), taken at baseline. The receptors stem from a human donor with classical Hodgkin lymphoma.

In nucleotides, the CDR3 is TGTGCCAGCAGCGTGGGCGGGAGGGCCTCCTACGAGCAGTACTTC. Its protein product is CASSVGGRASYEQYF. V usage is TRBV9 and J usage is TRBJ2-7; 9 nucleotides line up with TRBD2. The junction had 3 bases not matched to a gene; V was cut back by 2 bases and J by 0 bases. The germline V gene encodes CDR1 SGDLS and CDR2 YYNGEE. The length of the CDR3 is 15 residues.

The J gene is TRBJ2-2, the V gene TRBV29-1, with 12 bases aligning to TRBD1. V lost 6 bases, J lost 6 bases, and 5 bases stayed unmatched. The CDR3 is 14 residues long. Germline values: CDR1 SQVTM, CDR2 ANQGSEA. The CDR3 nucleotides are TGCAGCGTATCGGGACAGGGGGCGCCCGGGGAGCTGTTTTTT. Its protein product is CSVSGQGAPGELFF.

This clone qualifies as medium-sized (0.01 to 0.1%). The chain has TRBV10-3 and TRBJ1-5; 8 bases match TRBD1. This CDR3 contains 15 residues. J lost 6 bases, V lost 4 bases, and 8 bases had no gene match. CDR1 is ENHRY, CDR2 SYGVKD, per germline. The CDR3 loop reads CAISAGGAGIQPQHF. The CDR3 DNA reads as TGTGCCATCAGTGCAGGGGGCGCAGGAATTCAGCCCCAGCATTTT.

This chain links TRBV27 with TRBJ2-5; D gene uncertain. CDR3 length: 15 residues. Trimming pared 0 bases from V and 1 base from J, leaving 9 bases between. Germline V CDR1 and CDR2: MNHEY, SMNVEV (reference sequence). DNA for the CDR3: TGTGCCAGCAGTTTATCACCTGGGCCCCAAGAGACCCAGTACTTC. Translated, it gives CASSLSPGPQETQYF.

This sequence joins TRBV7-8 and TRBJ2-1; the D is unclear. Trimming shortened V by 3 bases and J by 0 bases, and 9 bases separated the two germline ends. CDR1 is SGHVS and CDR2 is FQNEAQ in the germline V gene. The CDR3 covers 15 residues. CDR3 coding DNA: TGTGCCAGCAGCTTCCAGGCGAACTCCTACAATGAGCAGTTCTTC. Encoded protein: CASSFQANSYNEQFF.

The J gene is TRBJ2-7, the V gene TRBV11-2; TRBD2 agrees at 16 bases. This CDR3 has 17 amino acids. The V gene end was trimmed by 3 bases and the J gene end by 12 bases; junction bases not matched to a gene: 14. The germline CDR1 and CDR2 sequences are SGHAT and FQNNGV. The CDR3 DNA sequence: TGTGCCAGCAGCTTGGGACTAGCGGGAGGGGGCCGGGGGGCCCCGTACTTC. It encodes CASSLGLAGGGRGAPYF.

This clone was found a few times. The CDR3 loop is CATSRGGTGGTGANVLTF. In DNA, the CDR3 is TGTGCCACCAGCAGAGGAGGGACAGGGGGCACTGGGGCCAACGTCCTGACTTTC. This chain joins TRBV15 and TRBJ2-6; 12 bases agree with TRBD1. The ends lost 1 base at V and 2 bases at J; junction bases unmatched: 3. The CDR3 contains 18 residues. CDR1 LNHNV and CDR2 YYDKDF come from the germline V gene (reference sequence).

This clone has only a few counts. The gene calls are TRBV7-8 and TRBJ2-7; TRBD2 aligns across 8 bases. The V gene's germline CDR1 is SGHVS and CDR2 FQNEAQ. Trimming at V came to 5 bases and at J to 6 bases, leaving 12 bases not matched to a gene. The CDR3 has 15 amino acids. Here the CDR3 DNA reads TGTGCCAGCAGCCCAGCCCGGAGCGGGAGTGGCGAGCAGTACTTC. Its translation is CASSPARSGSGEQYF.

The gene calls are TRBV7-2 and TRBJ1-2; no clear D. The CDR3 is made up of 13 amino acids. Trimming took off 5 bases at V and 8 bases at J, with 15 bases between the two ends. Germline V gene data show CDR1 as SGHTA and CDR2 as FQGNSA. The CDR3 nucleotides read TGTGCCAGCAGCCCCACTGTCGAAGTAGGCTACACCTTC. It specifies CASSPTVEVGYTF.

V usage is TRBV13 and J usage is TRBJ2-1, with 8 nucleotides matching TRBD1. Trimming cost V 5 bases and J 3 bases; bases outside gene matches: 6. This CDR3 comprises 15 residues. CDR1 and CDR2 (germline): PRHDT, FYEKMQ (reference sequence). The CDR3 coding sequence is TGTGCCAGCAGCGCCGGACAGGGCTACTACAATGAGCAGTTCTTC. Translating it yields CASSAGQGYYNEQFF.

V is TRBV30 and J is TRBJ2-3, with 8 positions matching TRBD1. Germline V CDR1 and CDR2: GTSNPN, SVGIG (reference sequence). The CDR3 has 15 amino acids. V lost 1 base and J lost 5; bases outside the gene matches: 8. CDR3 sequence: CAWSARQGAGDTQYF. The DNA of the CDR3 is TGTGCCTGGAGTGCGCGGCAGGGGGCTGGAGATACGCAGTATTTT.

This clone came up once. The V call is TRBV5-1, the J call TRBJ2-2, with a weak D call TRBD1 (5 bases). Germline-derived CDR1 and CDR2 are SGHRS and YFSETQ. Trimming stripped 4 bases from V and 7 bases from J, with 17 bases between. CDR3 length equals 15 residues. The CDR3 here is CASSLTAIQGGELFF. As DNA, the CDR3 is TGCGCCAGCAGCCTAACTGCCATTCAGGGCGGGGAGCTGTTTTTT. Together with reference TRBV5-1 and TRBJ2-2, the CDR3 gives the full variable domain: KAGVTQTPRYLIKTRGQQVTLSCSPISGHRSVSWYQQTPGQGLQFLFEYFSETQRNKGNFPGRFSGRQFSNSRSEMNVSTLELGDSALYLCASSLTAIQGGELFFGEGSRLTVL.

V usage is TRBV19 and J usage is TRBJ1-2; D ambiguous. Germline V CDR1 and CDR2: LNHDA, SQIVND (reference sequence). CDR3 length: 15 amino acids. Trimming removed 2 bases from V and 2 bases from J, with 12 bases in between. CDR3 protein: CASSIRTALNYGYTF. In nucleotides, the CDR3 is TGTGCCAGTAGTATAAGAACAGCCTTAAACTATGGCTACACCTTC.

This chain joins TRBV4-3 and TRBJ2-5; TRBD2 matches at 11 bases. The CDR3 loop spans 15 amino acids. The V gene's germline CDR1 is LGHNA and CDR2 YSLEER. V was clipped by 3 bases and J by 9 bases; unmatched bases: 9. DNA of the CDR3: TGCGCCAGCAGCCACGCCGCTAGCGGGAGGTTAGCCCAGTACTTC. As protein: CASSHAASGRLAQYF.

The CDR3 nucleotides read TGTGCCATCAGTGAGTCGACGGGCGGAGGGGCCAACGTCCTGACTTTC. Protein sequence: CAISESTGGGANVLTF. The V and J genes are TRBV10-3 and TRBJ2-6; D is ambiguous. Germline CDR1 reads ENHRY; CDR2 reads SYGVKD. The CDR3 is made up of 16 amino acids. Trimming left V 0 bases short and J 4 bases short, with 10 bases between.

This clone appeared a few times. This CDR3 reads CASSQDRSGSRRDTQYF. The DNA for the CDR3 is TGTGCCAGCAGCCAAGATAGGAGCGGGAGTCGACGAGATACGCAGTATTTT. This sequence joins TRBV14 and TRBJ2-3; TRBD2 matches 8 bases. V dropped 0 bases and J dropped 5; count of bases not matched to a gene: 10. The CDR3 totals 17 residues. CDR1 and CDR2 from the germline V gene are SGHDN and FVKESK.

The chain couples TRBV5-8 to TRBJ2-5; 7 bases are shared with TRBD1. The CDR3 is 14 amino acids. The V and J ends lost 4 bases and 5 bases, in that order; junction bases with no gene match: 8. Germline V lookup: CDR1 SGHTS, CDR2 YDEGEE. CDR3 DNA: TGTGCCAGCAGCCAGAACAGGGGTTCTGAGACCCAGTACTTC. Translated, it gives CASSQNRGSETQYF.

The CDR3 DNA reads as TGTGCCAGCAGCTCGACCCACCGACACTCCTACAATGAGCAGTTCTTC. It translates to CASSSTHRHSYNEQFF. The V call is TRBV5-6, the J call TRBJ2-1, with D hard to call. This CDR3 region has 16 residues. Germline V gene data show CDR1 as SGHDT and CDR2 as YYEEEE. V lost 3 bases and J 0 bases, leaving 13 bases between the germline ends.

The J gene is TRBJ2-1, the V gene TRBV11-3; TRBD2 matches at 13 bases. V was pared by 5 bases and J by 9 bases, with 7 bases of the junction left unmatched. CDR3 length: 15 amino acids. Germline loops: CDR1 SGHNT, CDR2 YENEEA. This chain's CDR3 is CASSTGLAGVSEQFF. The CDR3 DNA follows: TGTGCCAGCAGCACAGGACTAGCGGGAGTCAGTGAGCAGTTCTTC.

This clone was seen more than once but under ten times. The V gene is TRBV23-1, the J gene TRBJ2-2, with no clear D. TRBV23-1 is marked as an open reading frame, function uncertain. The CDR3 spans 14 residues. V was clipped by 2 bases and J by 7 bases, with 11 bases between them. As DNA, the CDR3 is TGCGCCAGCAGTCAAGGACCGAAGGGCGGGGAGCTGTTTTTT. Translating it yields CASSQGPKGGELFF.

This clone is medium-sized. The rearrangement links TRBV6-1 to TRBJ1-1, with no clear D. Germline lookup yields CDR1 MNHNS and CDR2 SASEGT. The CDR3 extends over 14 amino acids. V was clipped by 1 base and J by 0 bases, with 6 bases between them. The CDR3 reads CASSEGGLNTEAFF. In DNA, the CDR3 is TGTGCCAGCAGTGAAGGTGGTTTGAACACTGAAGCTTTCTTT.

CDR3 protein: CASSDRAGEGDTQYF. Here the CDR3 DNA reads TGTGCCAGCAGTGATCGAGCAGGGGAAGGGGATACGCAGTATTTT. The V gene is TRBV2, the J gene TRBJ2-3; possibly TRBD1 for D (6 bases). Germline CDR1 reads SNHLY; CDR2 reads FYNNEI. V was pared by 3 bases and J by 6 bases, with 16 bases between. This CDR3 is built from 15 residues.